These T cell receptor beta chains were read from a single sample in a study of PD-L1 blockade in urothelial cancer. TCRdb keeps only in-frame clones here, not all; method: immunoSEQ multiplex PCR. Among about 33,000 clones listed, over 75% were seen once. This specimen was PBMCs, taken around atezolizumab (anti-PD-L1) treatment. The receptors shown here come from a man aged 55 to 70 with urothelial cancer. The CDR3 runs from the conserved cysteine through the conserved F or W. D genes are given only for firm matches. Where a row states a size, it is once, few, many or the class of an expanded clone; other rows omit it.

V gene	D gene	clone size	CDR3 length	J gene	CDR3 protein	CDR3 DNA
TRBV27	NA	once	14	TRBJ2-2	CASSAGGNTGELFF	TGTGCCAGCAGTGCCGGAGGGAACACCGGGGAGCTGTTTTTT
TRBV5-1	NA	once	14	TRBJ1-1	CASSLQGHNTEAFF	TGCGCCAGCAGCTTGCAGGGACATAACACTGAAGCTTTCTTT
TRBV28	NA	NA	15	TRBJ1-4	CASKEGGQRGEKLFF	TGTGCCAGCAAGGAAGGCGGACAGAGGGGTGAAAAACTGTTTTTT
TRBV11-3	TRBD2	NA	16	TRBJ2-7	CASSTHSGGGSYEQYF	TGTGCCAGCAGCACCCATAGCGGGGGGGGAAGCTACGAGCAGTACTTC
TRBV9	NA	NA	15	TRBJ2-3	CASSVGTTYTDTQYF	TGTGCCAGCAGCGTAGGGACTACCTACACAGATACGCAGTATTTT
TRBV7-9	NA	NA	14	TRBJ1-5	CASGRAGRDQPQHF	TGTGCCAGCGGGAGGGCAGGGAGGGATCAGCCCCAGCATTTT
TRBV7-9	NA	NA	15	TRBJ1-2	CASSSRDIPNYGYTF	TGTGCCAGCAGCTCCCGGGACATTCCTAACTATGGCTACACCTTC
TRBV25-1	TRBD1	once	13	TRBJ2-7	CATRGQGTYEQYF	TGTGCCACCAGGGGACAGGGAACCTACGAGCAGTACTTC
TRBV21-1	NA	once	18	TRBJ2-1	CASNPGGSGSPSYNEQFF	TGTGCCAGCAACCCCGGGGGTAGCGGGAGCCCGTCCTACAATGAGCAGTTCTTC
TRBV2	NA	few	14	TRBJ1-2	CASSDQGLDYGYTF	TGTGCCAGCAGTGATCAGGGTCTGGACTATGGCTACACCTTC
TRBV5-1	TRBD2	NA	16	TRBJ2-7	CASSPGRGGPSYEQYF	TGCGCCAGCAGCCCTGGACGGGGAGGGCCTAGCTACGAGCAGTACTTC
TRBV25-1	TRBD2	NA	12	TRBJ2-3	CASTSGSRAQYF	TGTGCCAGCACAAGCGGGAGTCGGGCGCAGTATTTT
TRBV9	TRBD1	few	14	TRBJ1-1	CASSLRQGGTEAFF	TGTGCCAGCAGCCTACGACAGGGAGGCACTGAAGCTTTCTTT
TRBV4-2	NA	NA	15	TRBJ1-4	CASSQGTFLDEKLFF	TGTGCCAGCAGCCAGGGGACTTTCCTGGATGAAAAACTGTTTTTT
TRBV7-6	NA	NA	15	TRBJ1-5	CASSLSAYSNQPQHF	TGTGCCAGCAGCTTATCCGCGTATAGCAATCAGCCCCAGCATTTT
TRBV6-1	TRBD2	NA	16	TRBJ2-3	CASSAGRAGDTDTQYF	TGTGCCAGCAGTGCCGGACGGGCGGGGGACACAGATACGCAGTATTTT
TRBV7-3	NA	NA	13	TRBJ1-2	CASSLPGYYGYTF	TGTGCCAGCAGCTTACCGGGATACTATGGCTACACCTTC
TRBV5-6	TRBD2	NA	16	TRBJ2-5	CVSSLLAGGRWETQYF	TGTGTCAGCAGCTTACTAGCGGGAGGGAGATGGGAGACCCAGTACTTC
TRBV5-1	NA	NA	14	TRBJ2-7	CASSLSPGSYEQYF	TGCGCCAGCAGTCTATCCCCGGGATCCTACGAGCAGTACTTC
TRBV5-1	NA	NA	16	TRBJ2-3	CASSLGGSRSTDTQYF	TGCGCCAGCAGCTTGGGAGGCAGCAGAAGCACAGATACGCAGTATTTT
TRBV6-1	NA	NA	13	TRBJ1-2	CASSEVRQYGYTF	TGTGCCAGCAGTGAAGTACGACAGTATGGCTACACCTTC
TRBV30	NA	once	15	TRBJ2-3	CACPGPRGFTDTQYF	TGTGCCTGCCCGGGGCCGCGGGGTTTCACAGATACGCAGTATTTT
TRBV4-1	TRBD1	NA	16	TRBJ1-5	CASSSGQGAKNQPQHF	TGCGCCAGCAGCTCGGGACAGGGGGCGAAAAATCAGCCCCAGCATTTT
TRBV7-9	NA	once	14	TRBJ2-7	CASSLTGLFGEQYF	TGTGCCAGCAGCTTAACGGGACTTTTTGGCGAGCAGTACTTC
TRBV7-3	TRBD1	NA	17	TRBJ1-1	CASSSVRDRGLRNEAFF	TGTGCCAGCAGCTCCGTTCGGGACAGGGGGCTGAGGAATGAAGCTTTCTTT
TRBV7-3	NA	few	13	TRBJ2-1	CASSADLNNEQFF	TGTGCCAGCAGCGCGGACTTGAACAATGAGCAGTTCTTC
TRBV11-2	NA	NA	11	TRBJ2-7	CASRRSYEQYF	TGTGCCAGCCGTCGGTCCTACGAGCAGTACTTC
TRBV11-1	TRBD2	few	15	TRBJ2-3	CASSLRLASTDTQYF	TGTGCCAGCAGCTTACGACTAGCGAGCACAGATACGCAGTATTTT
TRBV19	NA	NA	16	TRBJ1-5	CASSISGRGGNQPQHF	TGTGCCAGTAGTATATCCGGGAGAGGAGGCAATCAGCCCCAGCATTTT
TRBV7-2	TRBD2	NA	13	TRBJ2-1	CASSLSREIEQFF	TGTGCCAGCAGCTTATCGCGGGAGATTGAGCAGTTCTTC
TRBV7-3	NA	NA	14	TRBJ2-2	CASSWGVNTGELFF	TGTGCCAGCAGCTGGGGGGTCAACACCGGGGAGCTGTTTTTT
TRBV15	TRBD1	few	15	TRBJ1-5	CATSSRDRGKRAQHF	TGTGCCACCAGCAGCCGGGACAGGGGGAAGAGAGCCCAGCATTTT
TRBV7-9	NA	NA	15	TRBJ1-2	CASSLIISGVSGYTF	TGTGCCAGCAGCTTAATCATCTCGGGGGTGAGTGGCTACACCTTC
TRBV6-4	TRBD1	NA	15	TRBJ1-2	CASRAGTGDTYGYTF	TGTGCCAGCAGAGCCGGGACAGGGGATACCTATGGCTACACCTTC
TRBV5-1	TRBD1	once	14	TRBJ2-1	CASSGRRGRDEQFF	TGCGCCAGCAGCGGACGCAGGGGGCGGGATGAGCAGTTCTTC
TRBV6-4	NA	once	21	TRBJ2-1	CASSDLGGGYPGAYSYNEQFF	TGTGCCAGCAGTGACTTGGGGGGGGGCTACCCAGGGGCCTACTCCTACAATGAGCAGTTCTTC
TRBV7-8	TRBD1	NA	15	TRBJ2-7	CASSLDGDRGHEQYF	TGTGCCAGCAGCTTAGATGGGGACAGGGGCCACGAGCAGTACTTC